This paragraph reports one TCR beta chain. What it recognizes is unknown. The data were taken from a study of OX40 agonist ivuxolimab in advanced cancers. Study background: Patients were infused with ivuxolimab every 2 weeks at 0.01 to 10 mg/kg. Earlier anti-PD-1, anti-PD-L1 or anti-CTLA-4 therapy was permitted; under 50% had received some.

Using immunoSEQ multiplex PCR, the repertoire was profiled, and TCRdb retains in-frame clones only, with some absent. Of some 67,000 clones detected, about 80% appear once; the ten largest clones hold roughly 5%. General observations from the study: Undetermined was the antigen specificity of the expanded peripheral T cells. By week 6 at 0.1 to 3.0 mg/kg, blood CD4+ and CD8+ T cells had expanded clonally.

There are 14 residues in the CDR3. CDR1 and CDR2 from the germline V gene are SEHNR and FQNEAQ (reference sequence). J gave up 3 bases and V 6 bases, and 4 bases lay outside the gene matches. The TCR sequence derives from an adult with an advanced solid tumor such as melanoma, head and neck, liver or kidney cancer. The sequencing here drew on CD4+ or CD8+ T cells sorted from blood, taken in a trial of the OX40 agonist ivuxolimab. This chain links TRBV7-9 with TRBJ1-2; 10 nucleotides align to TRBD1. This CDR3 is CASSFGQGDYGYTF. In DNA form, the CDR3 reads TGTGCCAGCAGTTTTGGACAGGGGGACTATGGCTACACCTTC.